The 13 T cell receptor beta chains listed next were all sequenced from one sample in a study of STAT5B mutations in CD4+ large granular lymphocyte leukemia. Assay: immunoSEQ multiplex PCR; the TCRdb copy retains only in-frame clones and omits some. The sample carries under 35,000 clones, approximately 79% recorded once. Sample: CD4+ T cells from blood buffy coats. These receptors originate from a human donor in good health.

V gene TRBV11-2 combines with J gene TRBJ2-7; 8 bases align to TRBD2. The CDR3 sequence is 16 residues long. CDR1 and CDR2 from the germline V gene are SGHAT and FQNNGV. With V trimmed by 4 bases and J by 4 bases, 12 bases remained unmatched. CDR3 nucleotide sequence: TGTGCCAGCAGCTCCCTCCGCGCGGGAGGATTGTACGAGCAGTACTTC. Encoded protein: CASSSLRAGGLYEQYF.

The chain recombines TRBV6-5 with TRBJ2-4, with D maybe TRBD1 (6 bases). This CDR3 comprises 12 residues. V dropped 7 bases and J dropped 6 bases, with 10 bases sitting between them. Germline loops: CDR1 MNHEY, CDR2 SVGAGI. As DNA, the CDR3 is TGTGCCAGCACAGGGGCAGGAAACATTCAGTACTTC. Protein product: CASTGAGNIQYF.

This clone was counted only a few times. The V and J genes are TRBV9 and TRBJ2-1; the match to TRBD2 covers 7 bases. Trimming at V came to 4 bases and at J to 9 bases, leaving 7 bases not matched to a gene. The germline V gene encodes CDR1 SGDLS and CDR2 YYNGEE. The CDR3 covers 13 residues. For the CDR3, the DNA is TGTGCCAGCAGCTTCACTAGCGTCGGTGAGCAGTTCTTC. This codes for CASSFTSVGEQFF.

J is TRBJ2-2 and V is TRBV2, with a weak D call TRBD2 (5 bases). Per germline, CDR1 SNHLY and CDR2 FYNNEI. CDR3 length equals 15 residues. The V end was cut by 6 bases, the J end by 0 bases, with 11 bases between. For the CDR3, the DNA is TGTGCCAGCAGCCGGACTGCTCCGAACACCGGGGAGCTGTTTTTT. This codes for CASSRTAPNTGELFF.

The CDR3 loop is CASSRDSSTNEKLFF. Here the CDR3 DNA reads TGTGCCAGTAGTCGGGACTCATCAACTAATGAAAAACTGTTTTTT. The chain recombines TRBV19 with TRBJ1-4; a possible D gene is TRBD1 (5 bases). This CDR3 is built from 15 residues. V was pared by 5 bases and J by 0 bases, with 10 bases between. The germline gives CDR1 LNHDA, CDR2 SQIVND (reference sequence).

The chain joins TRBV19 to TRBJ2-7; D not resolved. Trimming took 4 bases from V and 3 from J, leaving 10 bases between them. The CDR3 totals 13 residues. Germline loops: CDR1 LNHDA, CDR2 SQIVND (reference sequence). The CDR3 coding sequence is TGTGCCAGTAGTAAGAGACTGAGCTACGAGCAGTACTTC. Encoded protein: CASSKRLSYEQYF.

Only a few counts were recorded for this clone. The gene calls are TRBV27 and TRBJ1-1, with D unresolved. V shed 8 bases and J shed 0 bases, with 7 bases lying between them. This CDR3 spans 12 amino acids. Germline V gene sequence: CDR1 MNHEY, CDR2 SMNVEV (reference sequence). The DNA of the CDR3 is TGTGCCAGCGGGCGGCTGAACACTGAAGCTTTCTTT. Its protein is CASGRLNTEAFF.

The V and J genes are TRBV6-5 and TRBJ1-5; D remains unclear. V lost 5 bases and J 4 bases, leaving 9 bases between the germline ends. The CDR3 has 13 residues. Per the germline V gene, CDR1 is MNHEY and CDR2 is SVGAGI. The CDR3 here is CASSLQQNQPQHF. The CDR3 DNA reads TGTGCCAGCAGTCTTCAACAAAATCAGCCCCAGCATTTT.

The V and J genes are TRBV14 and TRBJ2-5, with D possibly matching TRBD2 (6 bases). The J call may be mistaken, given a closer DNA end match to TRBJ2-7. The germline V gene has CDR1 SGHDN and CDR2 FVKESK. The CDR3 length is 13 residues. For the CDR3, the DNA is TGTGCCAGCAGCCCGTTTGCGGGGTACGAGCAGTACTTC. As protein: CASSPFAGYEQYF.

This clone was recorded a few times. The genes are TRBV14 and TRBJ1-1, with a possible D match to TRBD1 (5 bases). The CDR3 has 16 amino acids. V was pared by 5 bases and J by 5 bases, with 21 bases between. Per germline, CDR1 SGHDN and CDR2 FVKESK. CDR3: CASSLWIVGGGTEAFF. CDR3 nucleotides: TGTGCCAGCAGCTTGTGGATTGTGGGGGGTGGGACTGAAGCTTTCTTT.

The DNA for the CDR3 is TGTGCCAGCAGCGAGACAGGGATAGGATACGAGCAGTACTTC. Translation: CASSETGIGYEQYF. V is TRBV6-5 and J is TRBJ2-7; 7 bases agree with TRBD1. With 6 bases clipped from V and 4 bases from J, the junction kept 9 bases outside the gene matches. The germline V gene has CDR1 MNHEY and CDR2 SVGAGI. The length of the CDR3 is 14 residues.

This clone was seen more than once but under ten times. The chain carries TRBV6-5 and TRBJ2-4; D may match TRBD1 or TRBD2 (7 bases each). The CDR3 sequence is 14 residues long. From germline, CDR1 is MNHEY and CDR2 SVGAGI. Trimming took off 2 bases at V and 8 bases at J, with 13 bases between the two ends. The CDR3 bases are TGTGCCAGCAGTTACAGACAGGGAGGGGACATTCAGTACTTC. Protein sequence: CASSYRQGGDIQYF.

The rearrangement joins TRBV29-1 to TRBJ2-7, with D maybe TRBD1 (6 bases). Germline V CDR1 and CDR2: SQVTM, ANQGSEA. The CDR3 spans 14 residues. The V end was cut by 4 bases, the J end by 7 bases, with 20 bases between. The CDR3 is CSVVGDNSIMEQYF. The CDR3 bases are TGCAGCGTTGTAGGGGACAACTCCATCATGGAGCAGTACTTC.